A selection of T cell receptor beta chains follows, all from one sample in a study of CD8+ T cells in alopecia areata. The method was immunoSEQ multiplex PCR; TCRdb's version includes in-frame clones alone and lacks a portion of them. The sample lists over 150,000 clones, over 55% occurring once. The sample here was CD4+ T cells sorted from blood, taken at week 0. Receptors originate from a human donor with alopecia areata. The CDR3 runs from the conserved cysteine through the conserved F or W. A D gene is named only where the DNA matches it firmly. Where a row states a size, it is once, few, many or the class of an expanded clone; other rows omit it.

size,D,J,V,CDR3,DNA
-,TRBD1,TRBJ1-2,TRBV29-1,CSVTGEDYAYTF,TGCAGCGTCACAGGGGAGGACTATGCCTACACCTTC
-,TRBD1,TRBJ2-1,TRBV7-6,CASSLGGTDRRQFF,TGTGCCAGCAGCTTAGGAGGGACAGACCGGAGGCAGTTCTTC
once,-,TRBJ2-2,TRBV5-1,CASSLSRQAGIAGELFF,TGCGCCAGCAGCCTATCTCGCCAGGCGGGGATCGCCGGGGAGCTGTTTTTT
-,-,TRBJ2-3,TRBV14,CASSQDVFPDTQYF,TGTGCCAGCAGCCAAGATGTGTTTCCAGATACGCAGTATTTT
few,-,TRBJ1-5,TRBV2,CASSRILSNQPQHF,TGTGCCAGCAGTCGAATTCTTAGCAATCAGCCCCAGCATTTT
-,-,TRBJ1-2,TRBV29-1,CSVEDSINYGYTF,TGCAGCGTTGAGGACAGCATTAACTATGGCTACACCTTC
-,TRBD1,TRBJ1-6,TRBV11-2,CASSKTGGPVSPLHF,TGTGCCAGCAGCAAGACAGGGGGCCCGGTTTCACCCCTCCACTTT
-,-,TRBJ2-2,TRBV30,CAWSVGHTGELFF,TGTGCCTGGAGTGTAGGACACACCGGGGAGCTGTTTTTT
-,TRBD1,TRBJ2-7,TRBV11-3,CASSRGTGKDEQYF,TGTGCCAGCAGCCGTGGGACAGGGAAGGACGAGCAGTACTTC
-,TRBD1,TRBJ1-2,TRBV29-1,CSVYTGGASYGYTF,TGCAGCGTGTATACAGGGGGCGCGAGCTATGGCTACACCTTC
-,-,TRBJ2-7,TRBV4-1,CASSQDKLRHEQYF,TGCGCCAGCAGCCAAGATAAGCTTCGCCACGAGCAGTACTTC
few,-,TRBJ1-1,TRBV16,CASSKGPPNTEAFF,TGTGCCAGCAGCAAGGGACCGCCGAACACTGAAGCTTTCTTT
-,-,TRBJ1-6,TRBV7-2,CASSGDMGNNSPLHF,TGTGCCAGCAGTGGCGACATGGGGAATAATTCACCCCTCCACTTT
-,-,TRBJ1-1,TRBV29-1,CSVDQGNTEAFF,TGCAGCGTTGATCAGGGGAACACTGAAGCTTTCTTT
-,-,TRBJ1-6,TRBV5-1,CASSLESNSPLHF,TGCGCCAGCAGCCTGGAGTCGAATTCACCCCTCCACTTT
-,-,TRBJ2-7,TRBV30,CAWSTISGYEQYF,TGTGCCTGGAGCACTATTAGCGGCTACGAGCAGTACTTC
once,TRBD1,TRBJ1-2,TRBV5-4,CASRTGQGARNYGYTF,TGTGCCAGCAGGACGGGACAGGGGGCAAGGAACTATGGCTACACCTTC
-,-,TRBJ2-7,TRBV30,CAWSVLQGEGEQYF,TGTGCCTGGAGTGTACTCCAGGGGGAGGGCGAGCAGTACTTC
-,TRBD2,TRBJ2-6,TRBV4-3,CASSPGVAGGPGANVLTF,TGCGCCAGCAGCCCCGGGGTAGCGGGGGGACCTGGGGCCAACGTCCTGACTTTC
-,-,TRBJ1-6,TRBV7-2,CASSLAEFYNSPLHF,TGTGCCAGCAGCTTAGCGGAGTTCTATAATTCACCCCTCCACTTT
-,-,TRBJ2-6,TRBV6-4,CASSEFSGANVLTF,TGTGCCAGCTCAGAATTCTCTGGGGCCAACGTCCTGACTTTC
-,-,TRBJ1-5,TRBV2,CASSAGVNQPQHF,TGTGCCAGCAGTGCTGGGGTCAATCAGCCCCAGCATTTT
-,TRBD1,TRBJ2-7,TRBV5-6,CASSLGIQGYEQYF,TGTGCCAGCAGCTTAGGCATACAGGGGTACGAGCAGTACTTC
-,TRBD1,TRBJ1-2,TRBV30,CAWNPGTGPSYGYTF,TGTGCCTGGAACCCCGGGACAGGGCCTAGCTATGGCTACACCTTC
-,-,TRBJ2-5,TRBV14,CASSQDLLPETQYF,TGTGCCAGCAGCCAAGATCTTCTTCCAGAGACCCAGTACTTC
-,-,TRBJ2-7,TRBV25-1,CASSDLTYEQYF,TGTGCCAGCAGTGATCTAACCTACGAGCAGTACTTC
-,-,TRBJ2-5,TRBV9,CASSVGGIQETQYF,TGTGCCAGCAGCGTAGGCGGCATACAAGAGACCCAGTACTTC
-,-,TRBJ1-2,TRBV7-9,CASSLRSGGSDGYTF,TGTGCCAGCAGCTTAAGGTCAGGAGGTTCGGATGGCTACACCTTC